The 11 T cell receptor beta chains given below trace back to one sample, sequenced in a study of CD8+ T cells in alopecia areata. Treatment specified: oral pan-JAK inhibitor, 5-10 mg twice daily. Lesional scalp punch biopsies and peripheral blood were collected from alopecia areata patients. RNA, once extracted, was reverse transcribed into cDNA for use as the sequencing template. This table comes from immunoSEQ multiplex PCR, and its TCRdb copy is limited to in-frame clones, with some not included. The sample records roughly 6,000 clones, roughly 67% being singletons. This material consisted of skin, taken around week 34, from a patient treated with tofacitinib. These receptors all stem from a human donor with alopecia areata.

The chain is built from TRBV2 and TRBJ2-7, with TRBD2 matching 7 bases. V was clipped by 6 bases and J by 3 bases; unmatched bases: 11. The length of the CDR3 is 15 residues. The V gene's germline CDR1 is SNHLY and CDR2 FYNNEI. CDR3 nucleotides: TGTGCCAGCAGCAGAGCCCGGGGCGGGGGCTACGAGCAGTACTTC. It yields the protein CASSRARGGGYEQYF.

This clone has only a few counts. This rearrangement joins TRBV6-5 to TRBJ1-6; D uncertain. This CDR3 contains 16 residues. CDR1 and CDR2 from the germline V gene are MNHEY and SVGAGI. With 0 bases removed from V and 8 bases from J, the gap between germline ends came to 14 bases. Written as DNA, the CDR3 is TGTGCCAGCAGTTACTCGAATGTAGGTATCGATTCACCCCTCCACTTT. Its translation: CASSYSNVGIDSPLHF.

In this sample, this clone turned up a few times. J is TRBJ2-3 and V is TRBV11-2; 10 bases align to TRBD2. V lost 5 bases and J lost 2; bases outside the gene matches: 10. This CDR3 is 17 amino acids long. In germline, CDR1 is SGHAT, CDR2 FQNNGV. The CDR3 bases are TGTGCCAGCAGCCCCGGCCGGACTAGCGGTTCCACAGATACGCAGTATTTT. Translating it yields CASSPGRTSGSTDTQYF.

The CDR3 loop reads CAINSGTGWSYEQYF. The CDR3 DNA sequence: TGTGCCATCAACTCCGGGACAGGGTGGTCCTACGAGCAGTACTTC. This rearrangement joins TRBV10-3 to TRBJ2-7; 9 bases align to TRBD1. CDR3 length: 15 amino acids. J lost 1 base, V lost 7 bases, and 8 bases had no gene match. CDR1 is ENHRY and CDR2 is SYGVKD in the germline V gene.

The chain links TRBV25-1 to TRBJ2-7, with D possibly being TRBD1 (5 bases). V lost 1 base, J lost 2 bases, and 12 bases lay in between. Germline V gives CDR1 MGHDK, CDR2 SYGVNS. This CDR3 is built from 15 residues. The CDR3 DNA reads as TGTGCCAGCAGTGAATGGGGCTCACTCACCTACGAGCAGTACTTC. Its translation: CASSEWGSLTYEQYF.

The V gene is TRBV7-3, the J gene TRBJ2-7; D uncertain. This CDR3 has 13 amino acids. V dropped 7 bases and J dropped 3 bases, with 13 bases sitting between them. Germline lookup yields CDR1 SGHTA and CDR2 FQGTGA. Written as DNA, the CDR3 is TGTGCCAGCACCTGGCCCGGGCACTACGAGCAGTACTTC. Translation: CASTWPGHYEQYF.

The chain has TRBV6-1 and TRBJ2-2; 10 nucleotides line up with TRBD2. Germline CDR1 MNHNS, CDR2 SASEGT. The CDR3 spans 14 residues. Trimming removed 8 bases from V and 4 bases from J; junction bases left unmatched: 4. The CDR3 loop is CASLRLAGTGELFF. As DNA, the CDR3 is TGTGCCAGCTTGCGACTAGCGGGCACCGGGGAGCTGTTTTTT.

This clone has just one count. The genes are TRBV19 and TRBJ1-2; D is undetermined. V was clipped by 8 bases and J by 4 bases, with 14 bases between them. This CDR3 comprises 13 residues. Per germline, CDR1 LNHDA and CDR2 SQIVND (reference sequence). CDR3 region: CASAVMGFYGYTF. In DNA, the CDR3 is TGTGCCAGTGCCGTTATGGGGTTCTATGGCTACACCTTC. Full variable domain (remainder filled in from reference TRBV19 and TRBJ1-2): DGGITQSPKYLFRKEGQNVTLSCEQNLNHDAMYWYRQDPGQGLRLIYYSQIVNDFQKGDIAEGYSVSREKKESFPLTVTSAQKNPTAFYLCASAVMGFYGYTFGSGTRLTVV.

This clone was seen more than once but under ten times. The chain combines TRBV5-4 with TRBJ2-3; 8 nucleotides line up with TRBD2. V gave up 7 bases and J gave up 4 bases; unmatched junction bases: 11. Per germline, CDR1 SGHNT and CDR2 YYREEE (reference sequence). The CDR3 covers 15 residues. CDR3 residues: CASRTGTRRSDTQYF. The CDR3 DNA sequence: TGTGCCAGCCGAACCGGGACTAGAAGGTCAGATACGCAGTATTTT. Looking up the rest from reference TRBV5-4 and TRBJ2-3 gives the full variable domain: ETGVTQSPTHLIKTRGQQVTLRCSSQSGHNTVSWYQQALGQGPQFIFQYYREEENGRGNFPPRFSGLQFPNYSSELNVNALELDDSALYLCASRTGTRRSDTQYFGPGTRLTVL.

The rearrangement joins TRBV18 to TRBJ2-7; 7 bases agree with TRBD1. The CDR3 is 13 residues long. J gave up 7 bases and V 1 base, and 4 bases lay outside the gene matches. The germline V gene has CDR1 KGHSH and CDR2 LQKENI. The CDR3 DNA reads TGTGCCAGCTCACCACAGGGGGCGGAAGAGCAGTACTTC. It encodes CASSPQGAEEQYF.

The chain employs TRBV5-1 and TRBJ2-7, with D unresolved. Germline CDR1 reads SGHRS; CDR2 reads YFSETQ. This CDR3 is built from 13 residues. Trimming cost V 2 bases and J 2 bases, with 8 bases left between them. The CDR3: CASSFVGTYEQYF. As DNA, the CDR3 is TGCGCCAGCAGCTTCGTCGGTACCTACGAGCAGTACTTC.